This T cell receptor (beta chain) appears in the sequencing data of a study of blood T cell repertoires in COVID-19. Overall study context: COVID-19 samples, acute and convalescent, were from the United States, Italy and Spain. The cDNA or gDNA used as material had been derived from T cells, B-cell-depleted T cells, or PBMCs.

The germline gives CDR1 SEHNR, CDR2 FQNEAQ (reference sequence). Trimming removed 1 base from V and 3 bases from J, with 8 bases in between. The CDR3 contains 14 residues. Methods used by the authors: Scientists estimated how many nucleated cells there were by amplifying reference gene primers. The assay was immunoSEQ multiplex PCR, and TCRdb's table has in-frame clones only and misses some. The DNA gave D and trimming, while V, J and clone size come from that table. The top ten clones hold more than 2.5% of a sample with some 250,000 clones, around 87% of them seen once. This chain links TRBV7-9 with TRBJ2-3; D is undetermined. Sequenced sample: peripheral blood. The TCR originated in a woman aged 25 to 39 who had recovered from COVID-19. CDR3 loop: CASSLDSATDTQYF. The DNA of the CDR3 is TGTGCCAGCAGCTTAGACAGTGCGACAGATACGCAGTATTTT.